The rows below give T cell receptor beta chains drawn from one sample of a study of CD8+CD57+ T cells in acquired aplastic anemia. MiXCR was run by TCRdb on the reads, yielding one entry per CDR3 protein. The data show about 150,000 distinct CDR3 sequences, about 52% seen once. Sequences were obtained from sorted CD4+, CD8+, or CD8+CD57+ T cells (not recorded which) from PBMCs. These receptors were collected from a human donor with aplastic anemia. The CDR3 runs from the conserved cysteine through the conserved F or W. D genes are given only for firm matches. Size values are once, few and many counts, or a class for expanded clones, and some rows have none.

TRBJ1-1,few,TRBV29-1,.,TGCAGCGTGGGCGGGACACACAACACTGAAGCTTTCTTT,CSVGGTHNTEAFF
TRBJ2-3,.,TRBV27,.,TGTGCCAGCGGATCCCTCACAGATACGCAGTATTTT,CASGSLTDTQYF
TRBJ2-1,.,TRBV24-1,.,TGTGCCACCAGTGGCGCCCCGCCCGATGAGCAGTTCTTC,CATSGAPPDEQFF
TRBJ2-3,.,TRBV10-3,TRBD1,TGTGCCATCAGTTTCTCTGGCAGGGGGCGCGGTACAGATACGCAGTATTTT,CAISFSGRGRGTDTQYF
TRBJ2-1,.,TRBV11-1,TRBD2,TGTGCCAGCGGTCCTAGCGGGATAATAGGGGAGCAGTTCTTC,CASGPSGIIGEQFF
TRBJ1-2,many,TRBV12-3/TRBV12-4,.,TGTGCCAGCAGAGACTATAACTATGGCTACACCTTC,CASRDYNYGYTF
TRBJ2-2,.,TRBV19,.,TGTGCCAGTAGTATCGGGGAGCTGTTTTTT,CASSIGELFF
TRBJ2-1,.,TRBV24-1,.,TGTGCCACCAGTGACACGGGACGGATGGACTACAATGAGCAGTTCTTC,CATSDTGRMDYNEQFF
TRBJ2-3,.,TRBV20-1,TRBD2,TGCAGTGCTCGCTCGGGGGGACTAGCGGTCACAGATACGCAGTATTTT,CSARSGGLAVTDTQYF
TRBJ1-6,.,TRBV2,.,TGTGCCAGCAGTGAAATTGTTTCACCCCTCCACTTT,CASSEIVSPLHF
TRBJ2-1,many,TRBV6-1,TRBD2,TGTGCCAGCGGAGGACTAGCGGGGAATGAGCAGTTCTTC,CASGGLAGNEQFF
TRBJ2-7,.,TRBV2,TRBD2,TGTGCCAGCAGTGGGACTAGCGGGAGGCATTACGAGCAGTACTTC,CASSGTSGRHYEQYF
TRBJ1-2,.,TRBV10-3,TRBD1,TGTGCCATCAGTGAGTGTCAGACAGGGGGCGATGGCTACACCTTC,CAISECQTGGDGYTF
TRBJ2-2,.,TRBV19,TRBD2,TGTGCCAGTAGCCTCCAGACTAGCGGGGACACCGGGGAGCTGTTTTTT,CASSLQTSGDTGELFF
TRBJ1-3,.,TRBV20-1,.,TGCAGTGCCCAGGAGGGTACTGGAAACACCATATATTTT,CSAQEGTGNTIYF
TRBJ2-5,many,TRBV29-1,.,TGCAGCGGTGCTTCCGGGGAGACCCAGTACTTC,CSGASGETQYF
TRBJ2-5,.,TRBV24-1,.,TGTGCCACCAGTGATTCGGGGGAGCAAGAGACCCAGTACTTC,CATSDSGEQETQYF
TRBJ2-2,.,TRBV19,.,TGTGCCAGTAGTACCGTCGGATGGGACGGGGAGCTGTTTTTT,CASSTVGWDGELFF
TRBJ2-1,.,TRBV2,.,TGTGCCGCCGCGAGGGAGACTTACAATGAGCAGTTCTTC,CAAARETYNEQFF
TRBJ2-5,.,TRBV11-2,TRBD1,TGTGCCAGCAATCCCGGACAGGAACTGTACCAAGAGACCCAGTACTTC,CASNPGQELYQETQYF
TRBJ2-7,.,TRBV19,TRBD1,TGTGCCAGTAGTATTAACGGACAGGGCTCCTACGAGCAGTACTTC,CASSINGQGSYEQYF
TRBJ1-5,few,TRBV24-1,.,TGTGCCACCAGTGATTTGGGGAGTCAGCCCCAGCATTTT,CATSDLGSQPQHF
TRBJ2-2,.,TRBV2,TRBD2,TGTGCCAGCAGTGTAGGGACTAATCTTCCCGGGGAGCTGTTTTTT,CASSVGTNLPGELFF
TRBJ2-4,.,TRBV10-3,.,TGTGCCATCAGTGAGTCCCAGGATAGAGCCAAAAACATTCAGTACTTC,CAISESQDRAKNIQYF
TRBJ2-3,.,TRBV7-3,.,TGTGCCAGCAGTGGGACGGGAGATACGCAGTATTTT,CASSGTGDTQYF
TRBJ2-7,many,TRBV7-8,TRBD1,TGTGCCAGCAGCTTATTATCTGGACAGGGGGCTTACGAGCAGTACTTC,CASSLLSGQGAYEQYF
TRBJ1-6,.,TRBV20-1,TRBD1,TGCAGTGCTAGGGCAGGGGGCGCATCCTATAATTCACCCCTCCACTTT,CSARAGGASYNSPLHF
TRBJ1-2,many,TRBV5-5,TRBD1,TGTGCCAGCAGCGGCGACAGGGTACCCAACTATGGCTACACCTTC,CASSGDRVPNYGYTF
TRBJ2-1,few,TRBV11-1,.,TGTGCCAGCAGCTCCTCCCGGGCAAACAATGAGCAGTTCTTC,CASSSSRANNEQFF
TRBJ1-5,.,TRBV6-1,TRBD1,TGTGCCAGCAGTCCTACGATGGACAGGGGAGGCCAGCCCCAGCATTTT,CASSPTMDRGGQPQHF
TRBJ2-7,many,TRBV6-2/TRBV6-3,.,TGTGCCAGCAGTTATAAACGACCCTACGAGCAGTACTTC,CASSYKRPYEQYF
TRBJ1-2,few,TRBV10-3,.,TGTGCCATCACCAGGGAGAGGGGCTATGGCTACACCTTC,CAITRERGYGYTF
TRBJ2-7,.,TRBV19,TRBD2,TGTGCCAGTATTGGGACTAGCGGGGGGGTCCAGGAGCAGTACTTC,CASIGTSGGVQEQYF
TRBJ1-1,once,TRBV7-9,.,TGTGCCAGCAGCTTAAAACGGGGGTCTGAAGCTTTCTTT,CASSLKRGSEAFF
TRBJ1-5,.,TRBV7-4,TRBD1,TGTGCCAGCAGCCCCGACAGGGTTCAGCCCCAGCATTTT,CASSPDRVQPQHF
TRBJ1-1,many,TRBV4-1,.,TGCGCCAGCAGCCAAGCCAGGGAGGACACTGAAGCTTTCTTT,CASSQAREDTEAFF
TRBJ1-6,.,TRBV2,.,TGTGCCAGCAGTGATGAGTCGGGCTCACCCCTCCACTTT,CASSDESGSPLHF
TRBJ2-1,many,TRBV7-9,.,TGTGCCAGCAGTTCAACAGGGCTGCCTTCCTACAATGAGCAGTTCTTC,CASSSTGLPSYNEQFF
TRBJ2-7,.,TRBV24-1,.,TGTGCCACCAGTGATACGGGGCCTACCTACGAGCAGTACTTC,CATSDTGPTYEQYF
TRBJ2-5,.,TRBV10-3,.,TGTGCCAGCAGTCCAGATATCCAAGAGACCCAGTACTTC,CASSPDIQETQYF
TRBJ1-2,.,TRBV2,.,TGTGCCAGCAGTGATTGGGGGGCGGGTGGCTACACCTTC,CASSDWGAGGYTF
TRBJ1-2,.,TRBV7-2,.,TGTGCCAGCAGCTTAGCTACAGGGTTTGATGGCTACACCTTC,CASSLATGFDGYTF
TRBJ2-5,.,TRBV2,.,TGTGCCAGCAGTGTTGTCTGGGACCAGACCCAGTACTTC,CASSVVWDQTQYF